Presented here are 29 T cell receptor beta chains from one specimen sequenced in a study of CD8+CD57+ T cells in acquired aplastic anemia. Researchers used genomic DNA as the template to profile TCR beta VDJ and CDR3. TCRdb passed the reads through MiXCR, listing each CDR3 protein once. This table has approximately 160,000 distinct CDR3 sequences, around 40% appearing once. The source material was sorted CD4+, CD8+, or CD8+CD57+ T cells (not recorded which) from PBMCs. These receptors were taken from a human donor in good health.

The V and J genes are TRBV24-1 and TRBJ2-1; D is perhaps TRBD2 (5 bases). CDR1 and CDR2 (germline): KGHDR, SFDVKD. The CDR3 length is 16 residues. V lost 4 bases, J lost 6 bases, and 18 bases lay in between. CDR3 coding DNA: TGTGCCACCAGTGACCCCCTCCGACGGGATGGCAATGAGCAGTTCTTC. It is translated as CATSDPLRRDGNEQFF.

The CDR3 sequence is CSATSILTGGGEQYF. The CDR3 DNA reads TGCAGTGCCACAAGCATATTGACAGGGGGCGGAGAGCAGTACTTC. This chain links TRBV20-1 with TRBJ2-7, with 10 bases lining up with TRBD1. The CDR3 extends over 15 amino acids. Germline lookup yields CDR1 DFQATT and CDR2 SNEGSKA (reference sequence). After removal of 6 bases from V and 7 bases from J, the junction contained 15 bases not matched to a gene.

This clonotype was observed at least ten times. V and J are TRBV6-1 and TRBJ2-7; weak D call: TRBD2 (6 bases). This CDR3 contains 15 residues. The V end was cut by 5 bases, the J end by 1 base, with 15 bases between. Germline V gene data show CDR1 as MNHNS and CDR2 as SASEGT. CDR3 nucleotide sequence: TGTGCCAGCAGTCCACCGCGGGACCGATCCTACGAGCAGTACTTC. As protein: CASSPPRDRSYEQYF.

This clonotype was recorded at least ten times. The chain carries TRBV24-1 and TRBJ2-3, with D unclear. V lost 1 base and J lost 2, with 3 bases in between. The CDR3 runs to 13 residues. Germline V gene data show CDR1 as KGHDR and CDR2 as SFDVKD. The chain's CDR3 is CATSDLYTDTQYF. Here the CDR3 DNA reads TGTGCCACCAGTGATTTATACACAGATACGCAGTATTTT.

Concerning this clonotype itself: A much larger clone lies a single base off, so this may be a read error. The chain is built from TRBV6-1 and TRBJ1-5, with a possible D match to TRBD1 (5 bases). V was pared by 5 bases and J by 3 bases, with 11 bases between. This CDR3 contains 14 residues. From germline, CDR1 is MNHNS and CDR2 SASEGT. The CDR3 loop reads CASSTTVYNQPQHF. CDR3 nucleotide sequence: TGTGCCAGCAGTACGACAGTGTACAATCAGCCCCAGCATTTT.

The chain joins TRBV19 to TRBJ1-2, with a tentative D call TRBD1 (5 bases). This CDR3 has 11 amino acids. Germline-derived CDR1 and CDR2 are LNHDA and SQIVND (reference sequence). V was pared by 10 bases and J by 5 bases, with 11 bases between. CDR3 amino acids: CATQGVYGYTF. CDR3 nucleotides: TGTGCCACCCAGGGAGTATATGGCTACACCTTC. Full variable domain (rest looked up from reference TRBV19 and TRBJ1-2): DGGITQSPKYLFRKEGQNVTLSCEQNLNHDAMYWYRQDPGQGLRLIYYSQIVNDFQKGDIAEGYSVSREKKESFPLTVTSAQKNPTAFYLCATQGVYGYTFGSGTRLTVV.

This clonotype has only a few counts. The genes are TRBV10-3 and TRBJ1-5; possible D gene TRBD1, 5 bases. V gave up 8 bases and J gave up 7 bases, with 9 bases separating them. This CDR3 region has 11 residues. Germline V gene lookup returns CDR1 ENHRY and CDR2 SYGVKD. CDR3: CAIDGGQPQHF. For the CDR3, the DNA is TGTGCCATCGACGGGGGACAGCCCCAGCATTTT.

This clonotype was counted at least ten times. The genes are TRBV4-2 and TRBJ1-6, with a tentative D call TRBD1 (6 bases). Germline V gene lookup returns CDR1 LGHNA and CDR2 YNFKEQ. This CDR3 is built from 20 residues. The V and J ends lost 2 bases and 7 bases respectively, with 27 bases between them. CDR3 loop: CASSQLVGGDFTPGNSPLHF. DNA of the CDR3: TGTGCCAGCAGCCAACTAGTTGGGGGCGACTTTACCCCTGGGAATTCACCCCTCCACTTT.

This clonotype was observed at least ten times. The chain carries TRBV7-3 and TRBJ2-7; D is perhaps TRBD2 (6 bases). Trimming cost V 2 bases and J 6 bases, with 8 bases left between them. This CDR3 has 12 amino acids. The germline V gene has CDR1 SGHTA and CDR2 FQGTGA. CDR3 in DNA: TGTGCCAGCAGCTTACAGGGAGGCGAGCAGTACTTC. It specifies CASSLQGGEQYF. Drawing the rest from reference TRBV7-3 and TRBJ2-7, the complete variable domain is GAGVSQTPSNKVTEKGKYVELRCDPISGHTALYWYRQSLGQGPEFLIYFQGTGAADDSGLPNDRFFAVRPEGSVSTLKIQRTERGDSAVYLCASSLQGGEQYFGPGTRLTVT.

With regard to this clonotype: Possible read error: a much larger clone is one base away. Here the CDR3 DNA reads TGTGTCAGCAGTTCCAGCGGGAGAAGAGGCGAGCAGTACTTC. Translating it yields CVSSSSGRRGEQYF. The J gene is TRBJ2-7, the V gene TRBV6-5; 8 bases agree with TRBD2. Germline CDR1 MNHEY, CDR2 SVGAGI. The CDR3 loop spans 14 amino acids.

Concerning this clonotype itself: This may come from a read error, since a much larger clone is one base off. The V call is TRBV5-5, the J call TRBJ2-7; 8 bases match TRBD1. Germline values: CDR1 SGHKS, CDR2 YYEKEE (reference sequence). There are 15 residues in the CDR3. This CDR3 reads CASSLKDRDFYGQYF. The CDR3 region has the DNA TGTGCCAGCAGCTTGAAGGACAGGGATTTCTACGGGCAGTACTTC.

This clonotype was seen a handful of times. In nucleotides, the CDR3 is TGTGCCATCAGTGAGGAGGGGGATGAGCAGTTCTTC. Its protein product is CAISEEGDEQFF. The genes are TRBV10-3 and TRBJ2-1, with D possibly matching TRBD1 (6 bases). Trimming left V 2 bases short and J 8 bases short, with 7 bases between. Looked up from germline, CDR1 is ENHRY and CDR2 is SYGVKD. The CDR3 runs to 12 residues.

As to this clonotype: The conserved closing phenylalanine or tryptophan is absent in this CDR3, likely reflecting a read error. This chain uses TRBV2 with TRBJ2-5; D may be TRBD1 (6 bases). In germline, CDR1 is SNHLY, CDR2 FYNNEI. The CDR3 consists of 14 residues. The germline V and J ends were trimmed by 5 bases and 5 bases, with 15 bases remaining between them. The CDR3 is CASSFTGSPETQYL. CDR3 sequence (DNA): TGTGCCAGCAGTTTTACAGGGTCCCCGGAGACCCAGTACCTC.

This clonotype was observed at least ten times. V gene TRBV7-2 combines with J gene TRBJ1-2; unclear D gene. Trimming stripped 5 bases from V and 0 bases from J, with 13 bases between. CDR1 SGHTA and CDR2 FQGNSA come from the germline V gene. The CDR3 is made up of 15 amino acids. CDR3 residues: CASSPGVSTNYGYTF. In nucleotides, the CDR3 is TGTGCCAGCAGCCCCGGGGTTTCAACTAACTATGGCTACACCTTC.

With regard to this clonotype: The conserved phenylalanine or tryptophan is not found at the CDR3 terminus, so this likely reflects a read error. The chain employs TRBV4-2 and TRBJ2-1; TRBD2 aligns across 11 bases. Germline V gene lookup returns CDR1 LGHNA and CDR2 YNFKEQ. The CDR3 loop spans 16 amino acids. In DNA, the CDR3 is TGTGCCAACAGCCAAGGGCTAGCGGGAGGTGGCAATGAGCAGTTCTAC. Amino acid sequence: CANSQGLAGGGNEQFY.

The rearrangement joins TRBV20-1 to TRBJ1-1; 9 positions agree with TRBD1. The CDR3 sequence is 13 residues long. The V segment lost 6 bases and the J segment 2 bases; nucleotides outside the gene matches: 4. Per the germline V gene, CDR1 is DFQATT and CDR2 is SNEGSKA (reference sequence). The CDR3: CSANRGRNTEAFF. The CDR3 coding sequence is TGCAGTGCGAACAGGGGGCGCAACACTGAAGCTTTCTTT.

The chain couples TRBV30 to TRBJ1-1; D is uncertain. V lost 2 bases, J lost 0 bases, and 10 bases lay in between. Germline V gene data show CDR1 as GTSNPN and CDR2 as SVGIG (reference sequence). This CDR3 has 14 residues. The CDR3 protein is CAWSPTEVNTEAFF. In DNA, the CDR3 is TGTGCCTGGAGTCCAACAGAAGTGAACACTGAAGCTTTCTTT. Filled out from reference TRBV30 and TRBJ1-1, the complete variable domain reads SQTIHQWPATLVQPVGSPLSLECTVEGTSNPNLYWYRQAAGRGLQLLFYSVGIGQISSEVPQNLSASRPQDRQFILSSKKLLLSDSGFYLCAWSPTEVNTEAFFGQGTRLTVV.

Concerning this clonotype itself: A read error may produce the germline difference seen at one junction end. CDR3 DNA sequence: TGCAGTGCCAGAGTAACGGGACAGGTTGAGGACGAGCAGTACTTC. This gives the protein CSARVTGQVEDEQYF. The gene calls are TRBV20-1 and TRBJ2-7, with 8 bases aligning to TRBD1. The CDR3 contains 15 residues. Germline loops: CDR1 DFQATT, CDR2 SNEGSKA (reference sequence).

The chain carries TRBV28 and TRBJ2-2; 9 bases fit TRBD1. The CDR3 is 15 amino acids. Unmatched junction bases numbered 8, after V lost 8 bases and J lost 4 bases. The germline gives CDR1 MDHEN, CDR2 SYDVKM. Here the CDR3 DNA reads TGTGCCAGCCGACTGGGACAGGGACCCACCGGGGAGCTGTTTTTT. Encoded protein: CASRLGQGPTGELFF.

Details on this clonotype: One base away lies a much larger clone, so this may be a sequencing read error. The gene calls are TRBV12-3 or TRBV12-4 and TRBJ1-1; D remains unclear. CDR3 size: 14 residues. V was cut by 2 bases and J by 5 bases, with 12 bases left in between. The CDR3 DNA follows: TGTGCCAGCAGTTTAAGGATAGGGAATACTGAAGCTTTCTTT. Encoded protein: CASSLRIGNTEAFF.

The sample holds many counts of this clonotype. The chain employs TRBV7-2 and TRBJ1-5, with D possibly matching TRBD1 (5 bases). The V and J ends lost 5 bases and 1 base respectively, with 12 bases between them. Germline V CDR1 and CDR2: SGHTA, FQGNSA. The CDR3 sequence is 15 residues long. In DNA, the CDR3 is TGTGCCAGCAGCATTCGGGGGGGGAGCAATCAGCCCCAGCATTTT. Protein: CASSIRGGSNQPQHF.

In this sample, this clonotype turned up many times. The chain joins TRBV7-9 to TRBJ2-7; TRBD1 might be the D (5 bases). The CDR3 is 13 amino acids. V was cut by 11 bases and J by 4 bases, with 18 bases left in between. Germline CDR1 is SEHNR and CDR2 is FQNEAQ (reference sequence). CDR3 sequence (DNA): TGTGCCGGGGCAGGGTTTTTCGGATACGAGCAGTACTTC. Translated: CAGAGFFGYEQYF.

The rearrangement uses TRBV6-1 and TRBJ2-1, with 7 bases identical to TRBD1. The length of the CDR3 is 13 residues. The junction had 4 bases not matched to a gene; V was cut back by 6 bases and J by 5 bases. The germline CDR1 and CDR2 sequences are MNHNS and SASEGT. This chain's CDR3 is CASRTGQNNEQFF. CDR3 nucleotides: TGTGCCAGCAGAACGGGACAGAACAATGAGCAGTTCTTC.

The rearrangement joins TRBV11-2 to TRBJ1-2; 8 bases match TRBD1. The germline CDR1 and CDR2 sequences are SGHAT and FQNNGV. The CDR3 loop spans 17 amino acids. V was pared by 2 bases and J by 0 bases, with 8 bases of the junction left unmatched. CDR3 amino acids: CASSLMTGAAPNYGYTF. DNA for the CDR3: TGTGCCAGCAGCTTAATGACAGGGGCCGCCCCTAACTATGGCTACACCTTC.

DNA of the CDR3: TGCAGTGCGCGGACTAGCGGGAGGAGTGAGCAGTTCTTC. Translating gives CSARTSGRSEQFF. This chain joins TRBV20-1 and TRBJ2-1, with 14 positions matching TRBD2. J gave up 9 bases and V 6 bases, and 4 bases lay outside the gene matches. Germline assignment: CDR1 DFQATT and CDR2 SNEGSKA (reference sequence). This CDR3 has 13 amino acids.

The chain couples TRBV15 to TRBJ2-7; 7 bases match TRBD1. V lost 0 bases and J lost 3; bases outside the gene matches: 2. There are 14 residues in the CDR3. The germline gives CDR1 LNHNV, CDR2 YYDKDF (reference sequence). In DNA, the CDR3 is TGTGCCACCAGCAGAGAAGGGGGCTTCTACGAGCAGTACTTC. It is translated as CATSREGGFYEQYF.

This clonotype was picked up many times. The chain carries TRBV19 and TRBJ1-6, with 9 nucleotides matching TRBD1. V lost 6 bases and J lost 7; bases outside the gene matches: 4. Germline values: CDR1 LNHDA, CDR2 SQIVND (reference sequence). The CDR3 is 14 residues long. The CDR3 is CASRTGGSNSPLHF. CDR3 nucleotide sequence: TGTGCCAGTAGGACAGGGGGATCGAATTCACCCCTCCACTTT.

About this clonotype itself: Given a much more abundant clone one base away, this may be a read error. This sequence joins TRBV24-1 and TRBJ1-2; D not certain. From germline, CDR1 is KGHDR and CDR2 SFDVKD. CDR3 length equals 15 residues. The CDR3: CAASGVDPPSYGYTF. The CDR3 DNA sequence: TGTGCCGCCAGTGGGGTCGACCCCCCTTCTTATGGCTACACCTTC.

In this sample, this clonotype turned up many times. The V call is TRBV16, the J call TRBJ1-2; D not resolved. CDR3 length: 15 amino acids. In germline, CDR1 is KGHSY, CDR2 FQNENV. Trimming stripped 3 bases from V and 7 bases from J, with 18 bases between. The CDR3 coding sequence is TGTGCCAGCAGCCAGTTAGCCAGCGTCGCCCCTGGCTACACCTTC. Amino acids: CASSQLASVAPGYTF.